The clone carrying this TCR beta chain was seen a few times. What it recognizes is unknown. One entry per CDR3 protein results from TCRdb running MiXCR on the 5' RACE reads. The sample carries 470,000 or so distinct CDR3 sequences, 24% recorded once. The sample originates from a study of identical twins. The study's findings and limits: Because invariant MAIT and iNKT cells could be present, zero-insertion analyses could be partly confounded.

V lost 1 base and J 1 base, leaving 10 bases between the germline ends. The CDR3 contains 15 residues. In germline, CDR1 is SEHNR, CDR2 FQNEAQ (reference sequence). These same data were also listed under a study on T cells expressing NK-cell markers.

The sample taken for sequencing was CD4+ T cells sorted from blood. This chain links TRBV7-9 with TRBJ1-2, with D possibly being TRBD1 (6 bases). The clonotype was recovered from a young woman in good health. The CDR3: CASSLGDNINYGYTF. The DNA for the CDR3 is TGTGCCAGCAGCTTAGGGGACAACATTAACTATGGCTACACCTTC.